This T cell receptor (beta chain) was captured by sequencing in a study of regulatory T cells in long-lasting Graves disease. Across the study: Persistent cases took antithyroid drugs over 5 years and stayed TSH receptor antibody positive. Study-wide findings and caveats: Researchers reported studying only peripheral blood, not thyroid tissue. With approximately 3,000 shared public clonotypes, persistent patients exceeded new patients, who shared about 1,000.

The authors built TCR beta libraries using iRepertoire HTBI primers and Arm-PCR of CDR3 regions. TCRdb analysed the multiplex PCR reads with MiXCR anew, one entry per CDR3 protein. This table has around 460,000 distinct CDR3 sequences, 22% appearing once. Worth noting for this clonotype: What it binds is unknown.

The time point here: persistent/refractory GD, antithyroid drugs over 5 years with positive TRAb. After RNA was extracted from PBMCs, the TCR library was made from it. Guidelines of the American Thyroid Association were used to diagnose Graves' disease. CDR1 and CDR2 (germline): MDHEN, SYDVKM. This CDR3 is built from 14 residues. V dropped 10 bases and J dropped 2 bases, with 18 bases sitting between them. This material consisted of peripheral blood mononuclear cells (PBMCs), taken when the disease was refractory, from a patient treated with antithyroid drugs. This chain connects TRBV28 to TRBJ2-7, with D perhaps matching TRBD1 (6 bases). The clonotype comes from a female donor with Graves disease. The CDR3 DNA sequence: TGTGCCACCAAAGAGGGACAATTACCCTACGAGCAGTACTTC. Amino acid sequence: CATKEGQLPYEQYF.